This TCR beta chain was found in a study of blood T cell repertoires in COVID-19. Study-level background: Samples of COVID-19 (acute and convalescent) were obtained from the United States, Italy and Spain. The cDNA or gDNA used as material had been derived from T cells, B-cell-depleted T cells, or PBMCs.

CDR1 is SGHTA and CDR2 is FQGNSA in the germline V gene. V dropped 4 bases and J dropped 1; count of bases not matched to a gene: 13. The CDR3 loop spans 19 amino acids. Per the study methods: Scientists estimated how many nucleated cells there were by amplifying reference gene primers. The table came from immunoSEQ multiplex PCR; TCRdb's copy has only in-frame clones and leaves some out. V, J and clone size reflect that table, while D and trimming were determined from the DNA. Among about 55,000 clones listed, around 90% were seen once. A Seattle source enrolled patients during active infection and followed them longitudinally.

The sample was peripheral blood. This TCR was recovered from a man in his forties with COVID-19, enrolled during active disease. V is TRBV7-2 and J is TRBJ2-2; TRBD2 agrees at 9 bases. CDR3 amino acids: CASSSPVPAGGLNTGELFF. The CDR3, as DNA: TGTGCCAGCAGCTCCCCGGTACCAGCGGGGGGCCTGAACACCGGGGAGCTGTTTTTT. The complete variable domain, with remaining parts taken from reference TRBV7-2 and TRBJ2-2, reads GAGVSQSPSNKVTEKGKDVELRCDPISGHTALYWYRQSLGQGLEFLIYFQGNSAPDKSGLPSDRFSAERTGGSVSTLTIQRTQQEDSAVYLCASSSPVPAGGLNTGELFFGEGSRLTVL.